The rows below give T cell receptor beta chains drawn from one sample of a study of blood T cell repertoires in COVID-19. Using immunoSEQ multiplex PCR, the repertoire was profiled, and TCRdb retains in-frame clones only, with some absent. The sample includes approximately 230,000 clones, approximately 88% of them seen just once. The sample comprised peripheral blood. Source of these receptors: a woman in her twenties or thirties with COVID-19, enrolled during active disease. Both conserved end residues are part of each CDR3. The order of the fields is clone size, J gene, V gene, D gene, CDR3 protein, CDR3 DNA. The D gene is left open where the match is weak. The listing skips clone size in some rows; elsewhere it reads once, few, many or a size class.

>.|TRBJ2-5|TRBV5-1|.
CASSLAGVSATQYF
TGCGCCAGCAGCTTGGCCGGGGTCTCTGCGACCCAGTACTTC
>.|TRBJ1-2|TRBV2|.
CASSVGGAVGYGYTF
TGTGCCAGCAGTGTGGGGGGGGCCGTGGGCTATGGCTACACCTTC
>.|TRBJ1-2|TRBV10-3|TRBD1
CAISSSGQGVYGYTF
TGTGCCATCAGTTCTTCTGGACAGGGGGTCTATGGCTACACCTTC
>.|TRBJ1-6|TRBV5-8|.
CASSLRYGQARYSPLHF
TGTGCCAGCAGCTTGAGATACGGCCAGGCCAGGTATTCACCCCTCCACTTT
>few|TRBJ2-3|TRBV7-8|TRBD2
CASSFASGSADTQYF
TGTGCCAGCAGCTTTGCTAGCGGGAGCGCAGATACGCAGTATTTT
>.|TRBJ1-1|TRBV5-1|TRBD1
CASSFTGTGSSEAFF
TGCGCCAGCAGCTTCACCGGGACAGGGTCCTCTGAAGCTTTCTTT
>.|TRBJ2-1|TRBV25-1|TRBD1
CASSSTGGIYNEQFF
TGTGCCAGCAGTTCGACAGGGGGAATCTACAATGAGCAGTTCTTC
>.|TRBJ2-2|TRBV6-2/TRBV6-3|TRBD2
CASSLTSGGNTGELFF
TGTGCCAGCAGCTTAACTAGCGGGGGCAACACCGGGGAGCTGTTTTTT
>.|TRBJ2-3|TRBV5-4|TRBD1
CASSLGGSSTDTQYF
TGTGCCAGCAGCTTAGGGGGCTCTAGCACAGATACGCAGTATTTT
>.|TRBJ2-5|TRBV27|.
CASSALYVTGIQETQYF
TGTGCCAGCAGTGCCCTCTACGTGACAGGCATCCAAGAGACCCAGTACTTC
>.|TRBJ1-2|TRBV9|.
CASSVDPTSGQPTSF
TGTGCCAGCAGCGTAGACCCCACCTCCGGACAGCCTACGTCCTTC
>.|TRBJ2-2|TRBV7-6|TRBD1
CASSPGTGGNTGELFF
TGTGCCAGCAGCCCTGGGACAGGGGGTAACACCGGGGAGCTGTTTTTT
>once|TRBJ1-5|TRBV7-8|.
CASSDNQGLGNQPQHF
TGTGCCAGCAGCGATAATCAGGGGTTGGGGAATCAGCCCCAGCATTTT